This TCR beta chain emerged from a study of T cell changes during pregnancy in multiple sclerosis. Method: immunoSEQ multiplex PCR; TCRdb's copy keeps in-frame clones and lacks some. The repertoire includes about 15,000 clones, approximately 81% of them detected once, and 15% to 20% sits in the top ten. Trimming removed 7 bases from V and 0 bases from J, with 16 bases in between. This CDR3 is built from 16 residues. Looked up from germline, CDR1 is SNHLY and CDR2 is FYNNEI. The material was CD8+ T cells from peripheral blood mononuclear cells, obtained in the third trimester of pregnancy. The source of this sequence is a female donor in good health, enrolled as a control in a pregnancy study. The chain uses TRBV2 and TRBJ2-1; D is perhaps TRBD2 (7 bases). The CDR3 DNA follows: TGTGCCAGCAACAGGGACTATGCGAGCTCCTACAATGAGCAGTTCTTC. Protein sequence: CASNRDYASSYNEQFF.